This TCR beta chain was profiled in a study of T cells expressing NK-cell markers (dated by TCRdb to 2018 to 2020). At the level of the whole study: In sorted CD3+CD56+NKG2C+, CD3+CD56+NKG2C- and CD3+CD56-NKG2C+ T-cell subsets from several donors, TCR beta-chain repertoires were profiled. Of the eight sequenced donors, seven were found to be HCMV-seropositive and one was found to be HCMV-seronegative. The eight sequenced donors were randomly selected healthy volunteers, three men and five women. Sequencing of the libraries produced 2 x 150 bp reads on Illumina HiSeq 2000/2500, MiSeq or NextSeq.

According to the germline V gene, CDR1 reads MDHEN and CDR2 reads SYDVKM. From its cysteine to its phenylalanine, the CDR3 spans 13 amino acids. Nucleotide data are not available. Sequencing relied on an Illumina HiSeq 2000. TCR beta cDNA libraries were prepared using 5'RACE template switching, which introduced a universal primer site and unique molecular identifiers. cDNA synthesis was primed from the TCR beta constant segment, followed by two successive PCR amplification steps. In the paper's pipeline: MIGEC was used to demultiplex reads and group the reads by UMI, and MiTCR was used to assemble and quantify clonotypes. To exclude erroneous sequences, any TCR cDNA sequence not supported by at least two reads was discarded. The tcR package was used for downstream repertoire analysis, and clonotypes were matched across fractions by CDR3 nucleotide sequence plus V segment. VDJmatch was used to annotate antigen specificity against VDJdb, with one amino acid substitution in CDR3 permitted. TCRdb reprocessed the public reads and reports one entry per CDR3 protein sequence, without DNA. These V and J calls rely on TCRdb rather than the paper's analysis. The sample table holds a few hundred thousand distinct CDR3 sequences. The top ten constitute around 5% of the sample.

Of note for this clonotype: This clone's antigen is unknown.

General conclusions and limits of the study: Those dominant clonotypes were again the most abundant among CD3+CD56-NKG2C+ cells in a handful of donors, at about 28.3-65%. Whether the expanded NKG2C-expressing T cell clones were specific for HCMV antigens was left unclear. In six donors, the dominant CD3+CD56+NKG2C+ clonotypes were among the top 10 CD8+ clonotypes and accounted for roughly 1.0-7.5% of CD8+ T cells.

HCMV-specific IgG was detected in serum with a commercial ELISA kit to determine HCMV serostatus. Peripheral blood mononuclear cells were isolated from blood by Ficoll density gradient centrifugation. Material: blood T cells: a sorted CD56 or NKG2C T cell subset, CD4+ or CD8+ T cells, or bulk PBMC T cells (not recorded which). The sequence was obtained from a man aged 18-69 years in good health. The chain is encoded by TRBV28 joined to TRBJ2-7; TCRdb selects TRBD1, and the lack of DNA leaves this call unchecked. The CDR3 protein: CASSFPRDGTRDF. The variable domain in full, with residues beyond the CDR3 obtained from the reference TRBV28 and TRBJ2-7 genes, is DVKVTQSSRYLVKRTGEKVFLECVQDMDHENMFWYRQDPGLGLRLIYFSYDVKMKEKGDIPEGYSVSREKKERFSLILESASTNQTSMYLCASSFPRDGTRDFGPGTRLTVT.